This passage covers 17 T cell receptor beta chains from one sample sequenced in a study of radiation and T cells in renal cell carcinoma. Measured with immunoSEQ multiplex PCR; TCRdb has only the in-frame clones, and not every one. The sample holds roughly 130,000 clones, 88% seen once. The time point here: blood 2 weeks post-SBRT. Regarding treatment: 15 Gy SBRT to primary tumor, nephrectomy 4 weeks later. Sample: blood, taken from a patient whose treatment included radiotherapy and nephrectomy. Source of these receptors: a woman in her seventies with renal cell carcinoma.

The chain joins TRBV4-1 to TRBJ1-1; the match to TRBD1 covers 9 bases. CDR1 and CDR2 (germline): MGHRA, YSYEKL. Trimming removed 1 base from V and 12 bases from J; junction bases left unmatched: 15. The CDR3 is 16 residues long. The CDR3 protein is CASSQVVLHTGQGSFF. The CDR3 nucleotides read TGCGCCAGCAGCCAAGTGGTTTTGCATACGGGACAGGGTTCTTTCTTT.

V usage is TRBV28 and J usage is TRBJ2-3, with a weak D call TRBD2 (7 bases). The germline V gene encodes CDR1 MDHEN and CDR2 SYDVKM. Trimming took 3 bases from V and 5 from J, leaving 12 bases between them. The CDR3 consists of 14 residues. The CDR3: CASSFRGGVDTQYF. The CDR3 DNA sequence: TGTGCCAGCAGTTTCCGAGGGGGGGTAGATACGCAGTATTTT.

This clone was detected once. The gene calls are TRBV5-1 and TRBJ2-1, with 9 nucleotides matching TRBD2. CDR3 size: 15 residues. V lost 1 base, J lost 5 bases, and 4 bases stayed unmatched. CDR1 SGHRS and CDR2 YFSETQ come from the germline V gene. The CDR3 DNA reads as TGCGCCAGCAGCTTGTTGCGGACTAGCGACAATGAGCAGTTCTTC. Amino acid sequence: CASSLLRTSDNEQFF.

This chain links TRBV10-3 with TRBJ1-2, with TRBD1 identical over 10 bases. Germline-derived CDR1 and CDR2 are ENHRY and SYGVKD. The V segment lost 3 bases and the J segment 2 bases; nucleotides outside the gene matches: 9. This CDR3 spans 17 amino acids. This CDR3 is CAISDFRRTGGNYGYTF. Written as DNA, the CDR3 is TGTGCCATCAGTGATTTCCGAAGGACAGGGGGGAACTATGGCTACACCTTC.

The V and J genes are TRBV28 and TRBJ2-2; TRBD1 aligns across 10 bases. The CDR3 contains 14 residues. Germline CDR1 and CDR2: MDHEN and SYDVKM. Trimming at V came to 8 bases and at J to 7 bases, leaving 7 bases not matched to a gene. CDR3 protein: CASGGQGYVGELFF. The CDR3 DNA reads TGTGCCAGCGGGGGACAGGGGTACGTCGGGGAGCTGTTTTTT.

This chain connects TRBV15 to TRBJ1-1, with D uncertain. Trimming pared 6 bases from V and 3 bases from J, leaving 8 bases between. The germline gives CDR1 LNHNV, CDR2 YYDKDF (reference sequence). CDR3 length: 12 amino acids. CDR3 nucleotide sequence: TGTGCCACCAGTGTAGGGTACACTGAAGCTTTCTTT. Protein product: CATSVGYTEAFF.

This clone was detected once. The chain has TRBV7-8 and TRBJ1-1; no clear D gene. The V end lost 5 bases, the J end lost 5 bases, and 12 bases lay between the germline ends. Germline lookup yields CDR1 SGHVS and CDR2 FQNEAQ. CDR3 size: 13 residues. The CDR3 region is CASSPPGKTEAFF. The CDR3 region has the DNA TGTGCCAGCAGCCCCCCAGGAAAAACTGAAGCTTTCTTT.

The J gene is TRBJ2-7, the V gene TRBV5-1; no definite D call. The ends were cut back, 0 bases at V and 6 bases at J, with 10 bases in the middle. The CDR3 spans 13 residues. Germline V lookup: CDR1 SGHRS, CDR2 YFSETQ. CDR3 sequence: CASSLAGRSEQYF. CDR3 DNA sequence: TGCGCCAGCAGCTTGGCCGGCCGTAGCGAGCAGTACTTC.

The chain combines TRBV19 with TRBJ1-2; D unresolved. With 4 bases removed from V and 8 bases from J, the gap between germline ends came to 11 bases. CDR3 length: 12 residues. Germline-derived CDR1 and CDR2 are LNHDA and SQIVND (reference sequence). The CDR3 coding sequence is TGTGCCAGTAGTAGCGTCAGGCAAGGCTACACCTTC. Protein product: CASSSVRQGYTF.

The chain has TRBV5-1 and TRBJ2-7; a possible D gene is TRBD1 (7 bases). Germline V lookup: CDR1 SGHRS, CDR2 YFSETQ. Between the trimmed V and J ends, which lost 4 bases and 3 bases, there was a span of 14 bases. This CDR3 region has 14 residues. CDR3 residues: CASSVQGGRYEQYF. The CDR3 nucleotides read TGCGCCAGCAGCGTCCAGGGGGGCCGCTACGAGCAGTACTTC.

In its sample, this clone was seen a few times. The chain uses TRBV19 and TRBJ1-1; maybe TRBD1 (6 bases). V lost 3 bases to trimming and J lost 11 bases, with 16 bases between them. The CDR3 length is 13 residues. Germline V gene sequence: CDR1 LNHDA, CDR2 SQIVND (reference sequence). CDR3 in DNA: TGTGCCAGTAGTATTGGCAGGGGAGATCGGGCTTTCTTT. It translates to CASSIGRGDRAFF.

The rearrangement joins TRBV6-6 to TRBJ2-7; a weak D match, TRBD1 (6 bases). V was clipped by 5 bases and J by 5 bases, with 13 bases between them. This CDR3 is 13 amino acids long. CDR1 and CDR2 (germline): MNHNY, SVGAGI (reference sequence). CDR3 sequence (DNA): TGTGCCAGCAGTCGACCGGGACACGACGAGCAGTACTTC. Its translation is CASSRPGHDEQYF.

The rearrangement links TRBV7-3 to TRBJ2-2; TRBD2 aligns across 12 bases. This CDR3 spans 20 amino acids. The germline CDR1 and CDR2 sequences are SGHTA and FQGTGA. V shed 0 bases, J shed 8 bases, and the junction held 16 bases outside the gene matches. The CDR3 DNA follows: TGTGCCAGCAGCTTAACAGCTCCGTCGCGACTAGCGGGGGTGCGAGGGGAGCTGTTTTTT. Translation: CASSLTAPSRLAGVRGELFF.

The V gene is TRBV5-1, the J gene TRBJ2-5; D might be TRBD2 (6 bases). The V gene lost 4 bases and the J gene lost 5 bases, with 21 bases spanning the gap. This CDR3 contains 16 residues. The V gene's germline CDR1 is SGHRS and CDR2 YFSETQ. CDR3 region: CASSPPGRSNTETQYF. The CDR3 DNA reads as TGCGCCAGCAGCCCCCCGGGGAGGAGTAATACGGAGACCCAGTACTTC.

This chain links TRBV7-9 with TRBJ2-4; 7 positions agree with TRBD1. Germline-derived CDR1 and CDR2 are SEHNR and FQNEAQ (reference sequence). This CDR3 region has 14 residues. The J segment lost 10 bases and the V segment lost 0 bases, leaving 6 bases of the junction unmatched. CDR3 nucleotide sequence: TGTGCCAGCAGCTTAGCGGGACAGCAGGGGATTCAGTACTTC. Its translation: CASSLAGQQGIQYF.

The chain links TRBV6-1 to TRBJ2-7; no firm D call. The CDR3 sequence is 16 residues long. Germline loops: CDR1 MNHNS, CDR2 SASEGT. The V and J ends lost 3 bases and 7 bases respectively, with 22 bases between them. The CDR3 sequence is CASSEVWGKDVKEQYF. In DNA form, the CDR3 reads TGTGCCAGCAGTGAGGTATGGGGTAAGGATGTGAAAGAGCAGTACTTC.

The CDR3 region is CASSQTSYNEQFF. In nucleotides, the CDR3 is TGTGCCAGCAGCCAGACTAGTTACAATGAGCAGTTCTTC. This chain connects TRBV6-4 to TRBJ2-1, with TRBD2 as a possible D gene (6 bases). The CDR3 covers 13 residues. CDR1 is MRHNA and CDR2 is SNTAGT in the germline V gene. V was shortened by 6 bases and J by 4 bases, with 10 bases between the two germline ends.